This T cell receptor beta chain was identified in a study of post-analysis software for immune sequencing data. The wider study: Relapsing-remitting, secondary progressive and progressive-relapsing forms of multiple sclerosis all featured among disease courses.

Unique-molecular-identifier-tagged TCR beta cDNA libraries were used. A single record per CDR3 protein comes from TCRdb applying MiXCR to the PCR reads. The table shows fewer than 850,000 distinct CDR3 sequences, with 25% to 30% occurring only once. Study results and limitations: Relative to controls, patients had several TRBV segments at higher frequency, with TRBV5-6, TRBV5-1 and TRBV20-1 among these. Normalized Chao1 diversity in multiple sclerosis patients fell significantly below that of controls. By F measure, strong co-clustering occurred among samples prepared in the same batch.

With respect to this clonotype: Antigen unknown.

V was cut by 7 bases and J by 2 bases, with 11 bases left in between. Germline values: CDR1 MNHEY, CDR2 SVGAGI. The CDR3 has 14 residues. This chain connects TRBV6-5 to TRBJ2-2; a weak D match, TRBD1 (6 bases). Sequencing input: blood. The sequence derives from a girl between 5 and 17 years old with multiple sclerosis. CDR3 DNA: TGTGCCAGCAAAGGACAGACCAACACCGGGGAGCTGTTTTTT. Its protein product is CASKGQTNTGELFF.